This T cell receptor beta chain comes out of a study of shared clonotypes between healthy human individuals. In the study overall: The plates for each donor numbered three CD4 naive, three CD4 memory, two CD8 naive and one CD8 memory. General study results and limits: Larger richness was generally estimated for naive than memory subsets. Researchers sampled blood only, noting tissue repertoires likely differ.

Recent acute infections and vaccinations were absent in the healthy HIV-negative adult donors. Repertoires were generated with immunoSEQ multiplex PCR, while TCRdb's copy carries only in-frame clones and drops some. The profile shows about 2 million clones, around 95% of them singletons. Details on this clone: Antigen specificity is unknown.

Germline loops: CDR1 SGHNT, CDR2 YENEEA. This CDR3 has 15 amino acids. Deletions cut 1 base from V and 3 bases from J, with 13 bases between. Sequencing was performed on naive CD4+ T cells sorted from blood. Subset defined: CD45RA+ positively selected. V and J are TRBV11-3 and TRBJ2-7; TRBD2 might be the D (5 bases). This clonotype was sampled from a man younger than 30 in good health. This chain's CDR3 is CASSLVSSGYYEQYF. CDR3 sequence (DNA): TGTGCCAGCAGCTTAGTGAGTTCGGGGTACTACGAGCAGTACTTC.